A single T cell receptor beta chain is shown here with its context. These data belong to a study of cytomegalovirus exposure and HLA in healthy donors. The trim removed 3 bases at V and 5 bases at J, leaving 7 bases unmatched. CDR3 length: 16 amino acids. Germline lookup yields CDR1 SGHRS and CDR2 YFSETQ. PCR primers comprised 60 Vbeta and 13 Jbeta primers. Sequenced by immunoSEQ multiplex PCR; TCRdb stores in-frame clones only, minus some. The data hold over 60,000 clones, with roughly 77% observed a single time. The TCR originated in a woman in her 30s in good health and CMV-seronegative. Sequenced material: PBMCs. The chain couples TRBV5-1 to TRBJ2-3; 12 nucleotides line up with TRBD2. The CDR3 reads CASSSPSGRALDTQYF. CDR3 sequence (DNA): TGCGCCAGCAGCTCCCCTAGCGGGAGGGCCTTAGATACGCAGTATTTT.